This T cell receptor beta chain was documented in a study of CD8+ T cells in alopecia areata. As regards this clone: The target antigen is unknown.

Investigators isolated RNA and reverse transcribed it into cDNA to act as the sequencing template. Clones were read by immunoSEQ multiplex PCR, and TCRdb kept only the in-frame ones, dropping some. The table includes under 150,000 clones, 75% to 85% detected once. General observations from the study: Links between baseline CD8+ expansion and response need larger treated cohorts. In blood and scalp, many expanded lesional clones persisted during tofacitinib.

Treatment: oral pan-JAK inhibitor, 5-10 mg twice daily. Collection of lesional scalp punch biopsies and peripheral blood was performed in alopecia areata patients. The TCR originated in a human donor with alopecia areata. Sequenced here: CD8+ T cells sorted from blood, sampled at week 4, from a patient treated with tofacitinib.

CDR3 loop: CASSLVPENGYTF. CDR3 DNA: TGTGCCAGCAGCTTAGTGCCGGAAAACGGCTACACCTTC. The V gene is TRBV7-9, the J gene TRBJ1-2, with D hard to call. The V end was cut by 1 base, the J end by 8 bases, with 11 bases between. From germline, CDR1 is SEHNR and CDR2 FQNEAQ (reference sequence). The CDR3 has 13 residues.